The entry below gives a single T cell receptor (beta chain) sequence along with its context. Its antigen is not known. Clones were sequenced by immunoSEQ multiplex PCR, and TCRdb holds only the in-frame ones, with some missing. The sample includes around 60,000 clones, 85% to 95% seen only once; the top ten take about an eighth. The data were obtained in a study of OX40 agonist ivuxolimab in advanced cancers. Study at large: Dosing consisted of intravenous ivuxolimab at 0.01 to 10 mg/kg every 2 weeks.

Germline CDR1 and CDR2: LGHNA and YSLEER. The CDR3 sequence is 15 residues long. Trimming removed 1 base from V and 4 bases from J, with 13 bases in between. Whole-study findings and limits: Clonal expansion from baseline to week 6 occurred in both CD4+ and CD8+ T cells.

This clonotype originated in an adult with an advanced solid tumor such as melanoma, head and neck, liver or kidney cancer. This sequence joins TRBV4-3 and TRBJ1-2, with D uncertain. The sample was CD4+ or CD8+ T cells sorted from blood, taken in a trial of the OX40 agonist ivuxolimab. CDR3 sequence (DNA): TGCGCCAGCAGCCAAGGCATCGCTAGCATCTATGGCTACACCTTC. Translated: CASSQGIASIYGYTF.